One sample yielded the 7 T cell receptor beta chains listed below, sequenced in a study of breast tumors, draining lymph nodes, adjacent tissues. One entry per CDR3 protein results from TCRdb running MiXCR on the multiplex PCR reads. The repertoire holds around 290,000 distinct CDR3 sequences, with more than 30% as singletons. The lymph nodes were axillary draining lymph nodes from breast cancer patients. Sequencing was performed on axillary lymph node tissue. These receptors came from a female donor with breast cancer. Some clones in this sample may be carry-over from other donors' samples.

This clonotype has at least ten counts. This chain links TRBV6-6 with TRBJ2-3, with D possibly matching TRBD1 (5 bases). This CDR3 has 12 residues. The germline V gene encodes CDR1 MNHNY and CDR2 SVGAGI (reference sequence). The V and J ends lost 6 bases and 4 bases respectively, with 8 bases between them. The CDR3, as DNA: TGTGCCAGCAGCGCAGGGTCAGATACGCAGTATTTT. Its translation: CASSAGSDTQYF.

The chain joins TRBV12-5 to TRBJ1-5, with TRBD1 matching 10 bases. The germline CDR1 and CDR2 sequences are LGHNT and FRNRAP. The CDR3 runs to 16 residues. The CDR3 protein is CASSLDRQGANQPQHF. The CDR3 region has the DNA TGTGCCAGCAGTTTAGATCGACAGGGGGCGAATCAGCCCCAGCATTTT.

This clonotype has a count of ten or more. The DNA for the CDR3 is TGCAGTGCTCAACAGGGGAATAGCAATCAGCCCCAGCATTTT. It is translated as CSAQQGNSNQPQHF. This chain connects TRBV20-1 to TRBJ1-5; 7 bases map to TRBD1. CDR3 length: 14 residues. Germline CDR1 is DFQATT and CDR2 is SNEGSKA (reference sequence). V gave up 5 bases and J gave up 0 bases; unmatched junction bases: 4.

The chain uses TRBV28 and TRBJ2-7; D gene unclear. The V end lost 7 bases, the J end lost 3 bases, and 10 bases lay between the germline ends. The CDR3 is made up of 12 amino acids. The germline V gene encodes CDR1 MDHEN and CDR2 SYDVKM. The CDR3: CASTSFSYEQYF. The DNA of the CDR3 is TGTGCCAGCACCTCCTTCAGCTACGAGCAGTACTTC.

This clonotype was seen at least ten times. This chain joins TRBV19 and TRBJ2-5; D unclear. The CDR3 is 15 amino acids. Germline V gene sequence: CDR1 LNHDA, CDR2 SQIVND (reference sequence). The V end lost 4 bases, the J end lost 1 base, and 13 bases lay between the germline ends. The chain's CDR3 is CASSRRASAQETQYF. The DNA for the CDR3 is TGTGCCAGTAGTAGAAGGGCCAGCGCCCAAGAGACCCAGTACTTC.

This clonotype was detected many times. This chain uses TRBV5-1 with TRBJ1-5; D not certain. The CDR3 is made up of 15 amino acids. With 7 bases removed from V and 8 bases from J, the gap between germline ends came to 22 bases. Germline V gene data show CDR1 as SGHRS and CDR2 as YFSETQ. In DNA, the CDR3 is TGCGCCAGCTCGAAACGGGCTCCCTTAATGGAGCCCCAGCATTTT. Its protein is CASSKRAPLMEPQHF.

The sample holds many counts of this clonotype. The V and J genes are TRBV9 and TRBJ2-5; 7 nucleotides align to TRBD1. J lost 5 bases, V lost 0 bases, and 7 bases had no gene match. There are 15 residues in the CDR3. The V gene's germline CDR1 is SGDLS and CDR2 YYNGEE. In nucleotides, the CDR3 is TGTGCCAGCAGCGTAGGATACAGGGGATGGGAGACCCAGTACTTC. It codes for CASSVGYRGWETQYF. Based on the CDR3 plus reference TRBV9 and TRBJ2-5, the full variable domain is DSGVTQTPKHLITATGQRVTLRCSPRSGDLSVYWYQQSLDQGLQFLIQYYNGEERAKGNILERFSAQQFPDLHSELNLSSLELGDSALYFCASSVGYRGWETQYFGPGTRLLVL.